A selection of T cell receptor beta chains follows, all from one sample in a study of tumor T cells in aggressive B-cell lymphoma. The protocol was immunoSEQ multiplex PCR, while the TCRdb copy is restricted to in-frame clones and leaves out a portion. This sample has roughly 3,000 clones, with roughly 85% found just once. Source material: tumor tissue. These receptors originate from an adult with diffuse large B cell lymphoma. Some clones in this sample may be carry-over from other donors' samples. The CDR3 runs from the conserved cysteine through the conserved F or W. The D gene is left open where the match is weak. Size is stated for part of the rows, as once, few or many counts, or as a class when the clone is expanded.

>TRBJ1-2|-|-|TRBV5-5
TGTGCCAGCAGCGGGGGGGCAGGGAAGGGCTATGGCTACACCTTC
CASSGGAGKGYGYTF
>TRBJ1-4|-|-|TRBV28
TGTGCCAGCAGTTCATGGATAGATGAAAAACTGTTTTTT
CASSSWIDEKLFF
>TRBJ1-4|-|-|TRBV25-1
TGTGCCAGCCAGGGTCCAGGGGCAGGAAGAGAAAAACTGTTTTTT
CASQGPGAGREKLFF
>TRBJ2-1|TRBD1|-|TRBV4-1
TGCGCCAGCAGCCTGGGACAGGGGCCAAAGAATGAGCAGTTCTTC
CASSLGQGPKNEQFF
>TRBJ1-3|-|-|TRBV5-1
TGCGCCAGCAGCTTGGGAGGTTTCTCTGGAAACACCATATATTTT
CASSLGGFSGNTIYF
>TRBJ2-3|TRBD2|-|TRBV27
TGTGCCAGCAGTTTCCTGGCGGGGGGCGATACGCAGTATTTT
CASSFLAGGDTQYF
>TRBJ1-1|-|-|TRBV27
TGTGCCAGCTCCCGGGGTCGGGGGACTGAAGCTTTCTTT
CASSRGRGTEAFF
>TRBJ1-1|-|-|TRBV7-9
TGTGCCAGCAGAGTCGGACACGGTGAAGCTTTCTTT
CASRVGHGEAFF
>TRBJ2-2|TRBD2|few|TRBV28
TGTGCCAGCAGGAGATCACCTCGGGCTAGCGGGTCCGGGGAGCTGTTTTTT
CASRRSPRASGSGELFF
>TRBJ1-6|TRBD1|-|TRBV9
TGTGCCAGCAGCGTCGGACAGGGGGCAGGTAATTCACCCCTCCACTTT
CASSVGQGAGNSPLHF
>TRBJ1-5|-|-|TRBV7-6
TGTGCCAGCAGCTTAAGAGGGCTAGGCCAGCCCCAGCATTTT
CASSLRGLGQPQHF
>TRBJ2-3|TRBD2|-|TRBV10-3
TGTGCCATCAGGACTAGCGGGAGTGGAGATACGCAGTATTTT
CAIRTSGSGDTQYF
>TRBJ1-6|TRBD1|-|TRBV6-5
TGTGCCAGCAGTTACCGCAGGGGGCGGAATTCACCCCTCCACTTT
CASSYRRGRNSPLHF
>TRBJ1-2|-|once|TRBV9
TGTGCCAGCAGCGGCTGGGAGGGGGAATTTTTTAACTATGGCTACACCTTC
CASSGWEGEFFNYGYTF
>TRBJ1-1|-|-|TRBV29-1
TGCAGCGTTGACTCGGCAGGCATGAACATTGAAGTTTTCTTT
CSVDSAGMNIEVFF
>TRBJ1-2|-|-|TRBV28
TGTGCCAGCAGCTGGGGACACAACTATGGCTACACCTTC
CASSWGHNYGYTF
>TRBJ2-7|TRBD1|few|TRBV7-8
TGTGCCAGTCGACCGGGACAGACCTACGAGCAGTACTTC
CASRPGQTYEQYF
>TRBJ1-5|-|-|TRBV6-1
TGTGCCAGCAGTGACTTCTTTATGGGGGGGTCCCAGCATTTT
CASSDFFMGGSQHF
>TRBJ2-1|TRBD1|-|TRBV20-1
TGCAGTGCCCAGACAGGGGCGGAGCAGTTCTTC
CSAQTGAEQFF
>TRBJ2-5|-|-|TRBV5-1
TGCGCCAGCAGCGTACCCCTAGACGAGACCCAGTACTTC
CASSVPLDETQYF
>TRBJ2-1|TRBD2|-|TRBV10-3
TGTGCCATCAGTTCCCGATTGGGGACTAGCGGGAGAGGGGCCTACAATGAGCAGTTCTTC
CAISSRLGTSGRGAYNEQFF
>TRBJ1-5|-|-|TRBV5-1
TGCGCCAGCAGCCTTAGCCCGCTAAGCAATCAGCCCCAGCATTTT
CASSLSPLSNQPQHF
>TRBJ1-2|TRBD1|-|TRBV6-6
TGTGCCAGCAGTACAGGGGATGGCTATACCTTC
CASSTGDGYTF
>TRBJ1-2|-|-|TRBV18
TGTGCCAGCTCACCAGGGCTCTATGGCTACACCTTC
CASSPGLYGYTF
>TRBJ2-2|-|-|TRBV10-3
TGTGCCATCAGGACTACTCTAGCTAGTACCACCGGGGAGCTGTTTTTT
CAIRTTLASTTGELFF
>TRBJ2-5|-|-|TRBV7-9
TGTGCCAGCAGCCCCCTAGCAGGGAGGCAAGAGACCCAGTACTTC
CASSPLAGRQETQYF
>TRBJ1-1|-|few|TRBV7-9
TGTGCCAGCAGCCTTGGGGGCACCCCTGAAGCTTTCTTT
CASSLGGTPEAFF
>TRBJ1-3|-|-|TRBV9
TGTGCCAGCAGCGTAGACTACTCTGGAAACACCATATATTTT
CASSVDYSGNTIYF
>TRBJ2-1|-|-|TRBV28
TGTGCCAGCAGGGGGGACTTTCTATACAATGAGCAGTTCTTC
CASRGDFLYNEQFF
>TRBJ1-5|-|-|TRBV15
TGTGCCACCAGCAGAGATCTAACAATCGTTAGCAACCAGCCCCAGCATTTT
CATSRDLTIVSNQPQHF
>TRBJ1-1|-|-|TRBV5-1
TGCGCCAGCAGCCTCCGGGACACCGTTTTCGCTGACACTGAAGCTTTCTTT
CASSLRDTVFADTEAFF
>TRBJ2-5|TRBD1|-|TRBV7-2
TGTGCCAGCAGCCCAGGGACAGGGTCAGAGACCCAGTACTTC
CASSPGTGSETQYF
>TRBJ1-5|-|once|TRBV28
TGTGCCAGCAGTTTACTTAATCAGCCCCAGCATTTT
CASSLLNQPQHF
>TRBJ1-1|TRBD1|once|TRBV5-1
TGCGCCAGCAGCTTGACAGGGGAGCGCACTGAAGCTTTCTTT
CASSLTGERTEAFF
>TRBJ1-2|TRBD1|-|TRBV18
TGTGCCAGCTCACTGAGACAGGGGGTGAACCATGGCTACACCTTC
CASSLRQGVNHGYTF
>TRBJ1-2|-|-|TRBV10-3
TGTGCCATCAGTGAGTTCCCAACGGCAAGGGGCCCGCGGGGCTACACCTTC
CAISEFPTARGPRGYTF
>TRBJ1-4|-|-|TRBV18
TGTGCCAGCTCACCAGTCACGGGGGGGAATGAAAAACTGTTTTTT
CASSPVTGGNEKLFF
>TRBJ1-2|-|-|TRBV28
TGTGCCAGCAGCCCGGGAGGGGGAAACTATGGCTACACCTTC
CASSPGGGNYGYTF
>TRBJ2-2|-|-|TRBV11-1
TGTGCCAGCAGGGGGAGTCCTAACACCGGGGAGCTGTTTTTT
CASRGSPNTGELFF
>TRBJ1-1|-|-|TRBV27
TGTGCCAGCAGTTTTAGTTTCCTGAACACTGAAGCTTTCTTT
CASSFSFLNTEAFF
>TRBJ1-4|TRBD1|-|TRBV7-2
TGTGCCAGCAGCTTACAAGGACAGGGCGTCGAAAAACTGTTTTTT
CASSLQGQGVEKLFF
>TRBJ2-1|-|-|TRBV7-9
TGTGCCAGCAGAGAGGGGGCGGGACGGTGGAATGAGCAGTTCTTC
CASREGAGRWNEQFF